This record covers a single T cell receptor beta chain. The antigen is not known. CDR3 length equals 16 residues. Germline CDR1 SNHLY, CDR2 FYNNEI. V lost 4 bases, J lost 7 bases, and 10 bases stayed unmatched. This specimen belongs to a study of T cell clonotyping in hematopoietic cell transplantation. Study-wide findings and caveats: At the given depth, recipient repertoires were over 95% de novo clonotypes. No sorting was done, leaving CD4 and CD8 contributions mixed. Pathologically expanded recipient clonotypes increased progressively from day 30 to day 180 as diversity fell. Higher Inverse Simpson Index values in graft donor and pretransplant recipient predicted broader posttransplant TCR diversity.

Clones were read by immunoSEQ multiplex PCR, and TCRdb kept only the in-frame ones, dropping some. The table shows over 35,000 clones, with 80% to 90% occurring only once. The sequencing sample was made of peripheral blood mononuclear cells. The TCR was taken from a woman in her thirties or forties in good health. Some clones in this sample may be carry-over from other donors' samples. The rearrangement joins TRBV2 to TRBJ1-5; 10 positions match TRBD1. The DNA for the CDR3 is TGTGCCAGCAGTGGGCCGGGACAGGGGTTCGGGCAGCCCCAGCATTTT. This codes for CASSGPGQGFGQPQHF.